These 9 T cell receptor beta chains were sequenced from one sample in a study of Graves' ophthalmopathy and Graves' hyperthyroidism. CDR3 regions of TCR beta were amplified from RNA transcripts. RT-PCR with HTBI primers came first, then second-round multiplex PCR. TCRdb re-derived calls from the multiplex PCR reads in MiXCR, one entry per CDR3 protein. The data contain around 1.1 million distinct CDR3 sequences, less than 45% of them singletons. Material for sequencing was peripheral blood or thyroid tissue (not recorded which). The receptors originated from an adult man with Graves' hyperthyroidism.

V and J are TRBV10-3 and TRBJ2-7; 10 bases map to TRBD1. Germline loops: CDR1 ENHRY, CDR2 SYGVKD. J gave up 7 bases and V 0 bases, and 6 bases lay outside the gene matches. The CDR3 runs 15 residues. CDR3 residues: CAISESPGTGEEQYF. DNA for the CDR3: TGTGCCATCAGTGAGTCACCCGGGACAGGGGAAGAGCAGTACTTC.

The table lists this clonotype with a few counts. The chain carries TRBV29-1 and TRBJ1-2, with D perhaps TRBD1 (5 bases). The CDR3 loop spans 15 amino acids. Germline-derived CDR1 and CDR2 are SQVTM and ANQGSEA. V lost 7 bases and J lost 0, with 18 bases in between. The CDR3 here is CSATPLTDTNYGYTF. The CDR3 DNA reads TGCAGCGCCACGCCATTGACAGATACTAACTATGGCTACACCTTC.

In its sample, this clonotype was seen many times. The chain couples TRBV20-1 to TRBJ2-7, with TRBD1 matching 7 bases. The CDR3 has 13 amino acids. Germline loops: CDR1 DFQATT, CDR2 SNEGSKA (reference sequence). J lost 4 bases, V lost 1 base, and 4 bases had no gene match. CDR3 DNA: TGCAGTGCTAGAGGTCCAGGGGGTTACGAGCAGTACTTC. Translation gives CSARGPGGYEQYF.

The chain carries TRBV4-1 and TRBJ1-5; unclear D gene. CDR3 size: 14 residues. Germline values: CDR1 MGHRA, CDR2 YSYEKL. Trimming pared 5 bases from V and 4 bases from J, leaving 12 bases between. CDR3 nucleotide sequence: TGCGCCAGCAGCGCGGTAGGCGGAAATCAGCCCCAGCATTTT. Protein sequence: CASSAVGGNQPQHF.

This clonotype was observed many times. The J gene is TRBJ1-6, the V gene TRBV7-2; the D is unclear. V lost 0 bases and J 7 bases, leaving 1 base between the germline ends. Germline V lookup: CDR1 SGHTA, CDR2 FQGNSA. There are 12 residues in the CDR3. This CDR3 reads CASSLANSPLHF. As DNA, the CDR3 is TGTGCCAGCAGCTTAGCCAATTCACCCCTCCACTTT. Complete variable domain (other parts from reference TRBV7-2 and TRBJ1-6): GAGVSQSPSNKVTEKGKDVELRCDPISGHTALYWYRQSLGQGLEFLIYFQGNSAPDKSGLPSDRFSAERTGGSVSTLTIQRTQQEDSAVYLCASSLANSPLHFGNGTRLTVT.

This clonotype was counted at least ten times. The chain is built from TRBV10-3 and TRBJ1-3; D might be TRBD1 (5 bases). Germline assignment: CDR1 ENHRY and CDR2 SYGVKD. The CDR3 covers 12 residues. Trimming cost V 10 bases and J 3 bases, with 10 bases left between them. CDR3 protein: CASGTDGNTIYF. Written as DNA, the CDR3 is TGTGCCAGCGGGACCGATGGAAACACCATATATTTT.

This clonotype was seen at least ten times. The chain's CDR3 is CASSVKGLNTEAFF. The CDR3 DNA follows: TGTGCCAGCAGCGTTAAGGGTCTGAACACTGAAGCTTTCTTT. The rearrangement joins TRBV9 to TRBJ1-1; no clear D gene. The CDR3 is 14 amino acids. CDR1 is SGDLS and CDR2 is YYNGEE in the germline V gene. Deletions cut 2 bases from V and 0 bases from J, with 8 bases between. The variable domain in full, with the rest retrieved from reference TRBV9 and TRBJ1-1, is DSGVTQTPKHLITATGQRVTLRCSPRSGDLSVYWYQQSLDQGLQFLIQYYNGEERAKGNILERFSAQQFPDLHSELNLSSLELGDSALYFCASSVKGLNTEAFFGQGTRLTVV.

The J gene is TRBJ2-5, the V gene TRBV20-1; D is possibly TRBD1 (6 bases). With 0 bases removed from V and 1 base from J, the gap between germline ends came to 15 bases. The CDR3 loop spans 16 amino acids. The germline V gene has CDR1 DFQATT and CDR2 SNEGSKA (reference sequence). The CDR3 spells CSARDWADRPQETQYF. The CDR3 nucleotides read TGCAGTGCTAGAGATTGGGCGGACAGACCCCAAGAGACCCAGTACTTC.

In this sample, this clonotype turned up many times. This rearrangement joins TRBV2 to TRBJ2-6; D is uncertain. The CDR3 is 13 residues long. Germline V gene sequence: CDR1 SNHLY, CDR2 FYNNEI. V gave up 4 bases and J gave up 2 bases, with 3 bases separating them. The CDR3 DNA sequence: TGTGCCAGCAGTGGGGCTGGGGCCAACGTCCTGACTTTC. This translates into CASSGAGANVLTF.